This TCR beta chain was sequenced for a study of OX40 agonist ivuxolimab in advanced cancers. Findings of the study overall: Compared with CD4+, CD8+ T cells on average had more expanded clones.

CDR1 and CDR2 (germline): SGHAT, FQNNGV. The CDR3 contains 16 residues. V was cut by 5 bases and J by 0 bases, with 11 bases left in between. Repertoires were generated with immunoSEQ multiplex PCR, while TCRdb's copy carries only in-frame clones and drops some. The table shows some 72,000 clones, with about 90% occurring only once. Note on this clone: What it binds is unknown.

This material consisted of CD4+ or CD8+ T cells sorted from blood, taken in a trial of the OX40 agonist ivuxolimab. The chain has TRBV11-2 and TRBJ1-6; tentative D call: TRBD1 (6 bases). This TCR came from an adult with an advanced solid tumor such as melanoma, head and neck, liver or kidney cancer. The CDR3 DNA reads TGTGCCAGCAGCCCCGGGGGGCGCTCCTATAATTCACCCCTCCACTTT. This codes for CASSPGGRSYNSPLHF. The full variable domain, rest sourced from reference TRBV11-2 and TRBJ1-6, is EAGVAQSPRYKIIEKRQSVAFWCNPISGHATLYWYQQILGQGPKLLIQFQNNGVVDDSQLPKDRFSAERLKGVDSTLKIQPAKLEDSAVYLCASSPGGRSYNSPLHFGNGTRLTVT.